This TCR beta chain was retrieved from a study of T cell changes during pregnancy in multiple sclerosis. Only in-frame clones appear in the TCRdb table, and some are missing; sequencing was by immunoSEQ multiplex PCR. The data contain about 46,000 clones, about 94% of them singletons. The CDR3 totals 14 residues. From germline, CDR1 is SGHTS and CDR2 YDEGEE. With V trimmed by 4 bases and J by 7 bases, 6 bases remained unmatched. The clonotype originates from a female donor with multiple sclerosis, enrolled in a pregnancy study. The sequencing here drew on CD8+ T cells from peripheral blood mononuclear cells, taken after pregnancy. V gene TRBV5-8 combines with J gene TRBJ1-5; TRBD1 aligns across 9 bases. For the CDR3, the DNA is TGTGCCAGCAGCCCGGGGACAGGGTTGCAGCCCCAGCATTTT. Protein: CASSPGTGLQPQHF.